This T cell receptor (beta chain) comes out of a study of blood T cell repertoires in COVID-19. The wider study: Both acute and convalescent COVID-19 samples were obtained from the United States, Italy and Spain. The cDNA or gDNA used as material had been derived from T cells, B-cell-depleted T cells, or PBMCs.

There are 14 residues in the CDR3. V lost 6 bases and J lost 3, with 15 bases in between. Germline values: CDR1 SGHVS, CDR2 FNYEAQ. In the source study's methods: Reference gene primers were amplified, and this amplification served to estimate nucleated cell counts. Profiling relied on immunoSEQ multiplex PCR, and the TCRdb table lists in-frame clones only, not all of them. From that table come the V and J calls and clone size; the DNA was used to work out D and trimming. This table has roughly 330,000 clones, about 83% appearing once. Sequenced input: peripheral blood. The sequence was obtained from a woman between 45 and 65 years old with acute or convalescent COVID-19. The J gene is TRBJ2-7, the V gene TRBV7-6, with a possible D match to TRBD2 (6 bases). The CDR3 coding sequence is TGTGCCAGCAGTCCGGGACTGGCGCTCTACGAGCAGTACTTC. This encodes CASSPGLALYEQYF.